These T cell receptor beta chains were read from a single sample in a study of blood T cell repertoires in COVID-19. The method was immunoSEQ multiplex PCR; TCRdb's version includes in-frame clones alone and lacks a portion of them. Found here are fewer than 350,000 clones, 81% of them singletons; the top ten hold about 3.2%. Material for sequencing was peripheral blood. These receptors were collected from a woman aged 55-69 years with active or convalescent COVID-19. The CDR3 runs from the conserved cysteine through the conserved F or W. Fields, in order: V gene, J gene, clone size, D gene, CDR3 protein, CDR3 DNA. D genes are given only for firm matches. Clone size is not always given. Where it is, it says once, few, many or a class for expanded clones.

V: TRBV6-5
J: TRBJ1-2
size: NA
D: TRBD1
CDR3: CASSWDRDGYTF
DNA: TGTGCCAGCAGTTGGGACAGGGACGGCTACACCTTC

V: TRBV15
J: TRBJ1-2
size: NA
D: TRBD1
CDR3: CATSRDRGTGEYGYTF
DNA: TGTGCCACCAGCAGAGATCGTGGGACAGGAGAATATGGCTACACCTTC

V: TRBV10-3
J: TRBJ1-5
size: NA
D: NA
CDR3: CAISDSQGAQPQHF
DNA: TGTGCCATCAGTGACTCACAGGGAGCTCAGCCCCAGCATTTT

V: TRBV5-1
J: TRBJ1-1
size: once
D: NA
CDR3: CASSPGAGGTEAFF
DNA: TGCGCCAGCAGCCCGGGAGCGGGGGGCACTGAAGCTTTCTTT

V: TRBV7-8
J: TRBJ2-3
size: NA
D: TRBD1
CDR3: CASSLGTGVFTDTQYF
DNA: TGTGCCAGCAGCTTAGGGACAGGGGTGTTCACAGATACGCAGTATTTT

V: TRBV19
J: TRBJ1-6
size: once
D: TRBD1
CDR3: CASKEGAGSPLHF
DNA: TGTGCCAGTAAGGAGGGGGCGGGATCACCCCTCCACTTT

V: TRBV7-2
J: TRBJ2-5
size: NA
D: NA
CDR3: CASSSSGVGETQYF
DNA: TGTGCCAGCAGCTCCTCAGGGGTCGGGGAGACCCAGTACTTC

V: TRBV6-2/TRBV6-3
J: TRBJ2-1
size: once
D: TRBD1
CDR3: CASSSTTGTGTYNEQFF
DNA: TGTGCCAGCAGTAGTACTACCGGGACAGGAACCTACAATGAGCAGTTCTTC

V: TRBV27
J: TRBJ2-3
size: NA
D: NA
CDR3: CASIHAGTQYF
DNA: TGTGCCAGCATTCATGCGGGTACGCAGTATTTT

V: TRBV5-1
J: TRBJ1-1
size: NA
D: TRBD1
CDR3: CASSFRTGVDTEAFF
DNA: TGCGCCAGCAGCTTCAGAACAGGGGTGGACACTGAAGCTTTCTTT

V: TRBV4-1
J: TRBJ2-1
size: NA
D: NA
CDR3: CASSRSTGINEQFF
DNA: TGCGCCAGCAGCCGATCAACAGGGATCAATGAGCAGTTCTTC

V: TRBV6-4
J: TRBJ2-3
size: NA
D: NA
CDR3: CASSETAPGSGTDTQYF
DNA: TGTGCCAGCAGTGAAACGGCGCCCGGGTCTGGGACAGATACGCAGTATTTT

V: TRBV12-3/TRBV12-4
J: TRBJ1-1
size: NA
D: NA
CDR3: CASSFAGNTEAFF
DNA: TGTGCCAGCAGTTTCGCAGGGAACACTGAAGCTTTCTTT

V: TRBV12-3/TRBV12-4
J: TRBJ2-2
size: NA
D: NA
CDR3: CASSLLGELFF
DNA: TGTGCCAGCAGTTTACTCGGGGAGCTGTTTTTT

V: TRBV4-2
J: TRBJ2-7
size: NA
D: NA
CDR3: CASSQVGGFSSYEQYF
DNA: TGTGCCAGCAGCCAAGTCGGCGGGTTCAGCTCCTACGAGCAGTACTTC

V: TRBV2
J: TRBJ1-4
size: once
D: TRBD1
CDR3: CASRGGTVNEKLFF
DNA: TGTGCCAGCAGGGGCGGGACAGTAAATGAAAAACTGTTTTTT

V: TRBV5-4
J: TRBJ1-2
size: NA
D: NA
CDR3: CASSLSGGTLNYGYTF
DNA: TGTGCCAGCAGCTTGTCGGGGGGGACCTTAAACTATGGCTACACCTTC

V: TRBV5-4
J: TRBJ2-7
size: NA
D: TRBD1
CDR3: CASSPRDRGLNEQYF
DNA: TGTGCCAGCAGCCCCCGGGACAGGGGGTTGAACGAGCAGTACTTC

V: TRBV2
J: TRBJ1-2
size: many
D: NA
CDR3: CASSRGGDNYGYTF
DNA: TGTGCCAGCAGTCGCGGGGGAGATAACTATGGCTACACCTTC

V: TRBV20-1
J: TRBJ1-1
size: NA
D: NA
CDR3: CSAPSDREAFF
DNA: TGCAGTGCCCCTTCCGACAGGGAAGCTTTCTTT

V: TRBV6-1
J: TRBJ1-1
size: NA
D: NA
CDR3: CASSEALLGGFSTEAFF
DNA: TGTGCCAGCAGTGAAGCCTTACTGGGCGGGTTTTCGACTGAAGCTTTCTTT